Following are 8 T cell receptor beta chains from one sample sequenced in a study of cytomegalovirus exposure and HLA in healthy donors. This PCR relied on a set of 60 Vbeta primers and 13 Jbeta primers. Sequenced by immunoSEQ multiplex PCR; TCRdb stores in-frame clones only, minus some. Among 130,000 or so clones listed, less than 75% were seen once. Specimen: PBMCs. The receptors here all came from a woman in her thirties or forties in good health and CMV-seropositive.

This clone was observed a handful of times. The genes are TRBV7-2 and TRBJ2-5, with 7 bases matching TRBD2. V dropped 2 bases and J dropped 2; count of bases not matched to a gene: 5. CDR3 size: 15 residues. CDR1 SGHTA and CDR2 FQGNSA come from the germline V gene. CDR3 DNA sequence: TGTGCCAGCAGCTTAATTAGCGGGCTACAAGAGACCCAGTACTTC. Translating it yields CASSLISGLQETQYF.

This clone was counted between two and nine times. The chain uses TRBV27 and TRBJ2-7; TRBD2 is a possible D gene (5 bases). Trimming pared 6 bases from V and 2 bases from J, leaving 14 bases between. In germline, CDR1 is MNHEY, CDR2 SMNVEV (reference sequence). This CDR3 is built from 14 residues. The CDR3 reads CASRGSGRTYEQYF. The DNA of the CDR3 is TGTGCCAGCAGGGGCTCGGGGAGAACCTACGAGCAGTACTTC.

The chain joins TRBV7-9 to TRBJ2-3; 12 bases align to TRBD2. The CDR3 is 16 residues long. Germline CDR1 reads SEHNR; CDR2 reads FQNEAQ (reference sequence). V dropped 1 base and J dropped 5; count of bases not matched to a gene: 4. CDR3 bases: TGTGCCAGCAGCTTAGGGGGACTAGCGGGCATAGATACGCAGTATTTT. Its protein is CASSLGGLAGIDTQYF.

This chain joins TRBV4-3 and TRBJ2-7; maybe TRBD1 (7 bases). The CDR3 runs to 14 residues. The V end was cut by 1 base, the J end by 7 bases, with 14 bases between. CDR1 is LGHNA and CDR2 is YSLEER in the germline V gene. The CDR3 sequence is CASSQATGEEEQYF. The CDR3 region has the DNA TGCGCCAGCAGCCAAGCTACAGGGGAGGAGGAGCAGTACTTC.

J is TRBJ2-2 and V is TRBV7-6, with 9 bases fitting TRBD2. V dropped 5 bases and J dropped 6; count of bases not matched to a gene: 7. This CDR3 contains 15 residues. The germline V gene has CDR1 SGHVS and CDR2 FNYEAQ. The CDR3 sequence is CASSLSGGAAGELFF. DNA for the CDR3: TGTGCCAGCAGCCTTAGCGGGGGCGCCGCCGGGGAGCTGTTTTTT.

V usage is TRBV18 and J usage is TRBJ1-3, with D hard to call. This CDR3 is 13 amino acids long. V dropped 3 bases and J dropped 8 bases, with 11 bases sitting between them. Germline V gene data show CDR1 as KGHSH and CDR2 as LQKENI. In DNA, the CDR3 is TGTGCCAGCTCACCTCCCTTACTCTACACCATATATTTT. It codes for CASSPPLLYTIYF. Full variable domain (remainder filled in from reference TRBV18 and TRBJ1-3): NAGVMQNPRHLVRRRGQEARLRCSPMKGHSHVYWYRQLPEEGLKFMVYLQKENIIDESGMPKERFSAEFPKEGPSILRIQQVVRGDSAAYFCASSPPLLYTIYFGEGSWLTVV.

The CDR3 DNA sequence: TGTGCCTGGAGCCCGGGGACTCCTTGTGAGCAGTACTTC. Amino acid sequence: CAWSPGTPCEQYF. This sequence joins TRBV30 and TRBJ2-7, with a weak D call TRBD2 (6 bases). V lost 3 bases and J 7 bases, leaving 16 bases between the germline ends. There are 13 residues in the CDR3. The germline V gene encodes CDR1 GTSNPN and CDR2 SVGIG (reference sequence). Full variable domain (missing parts from reference TRBV30 and TRBJ2-7): SQTIHQWPATLVQPVGSPLSLECTVEGTSNPNLYWYRQAAGRGLQLLFYSVGIGQISSEVPQNLSASRPQDRQFILSSKKLLLSDSGFYLCAWSPGTPCEQYFGPGTRLTVT.

This rearrangement joins TRBV6-4 to TRBJ2-2; D ambiguous. The V gene's germline CDR1 is MRHNA and CDR2 SNTAGT. V was trimmed by 2 bases and J by 5 bases, leaving 12 bases between them. The CDR3 extends over 15 amino acids. CDR3: CASSDPESETGELFF. The DNA of the CDR3 is TGTGCCAGCAGTGACCCGGAGAGCGAAACCGGGGAGCTGTTTTTT.